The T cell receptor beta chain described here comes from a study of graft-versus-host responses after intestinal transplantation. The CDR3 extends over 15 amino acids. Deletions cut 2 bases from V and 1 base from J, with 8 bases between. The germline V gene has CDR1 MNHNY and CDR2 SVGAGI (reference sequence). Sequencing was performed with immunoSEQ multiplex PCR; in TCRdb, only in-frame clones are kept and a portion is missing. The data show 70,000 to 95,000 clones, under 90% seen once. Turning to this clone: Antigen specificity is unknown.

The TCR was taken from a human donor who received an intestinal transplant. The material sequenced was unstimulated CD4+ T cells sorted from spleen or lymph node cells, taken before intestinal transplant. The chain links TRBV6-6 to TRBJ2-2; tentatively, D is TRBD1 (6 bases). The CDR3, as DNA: TGTGCCAGCAGTTACGGCAGGGGGAACACCGGGGAGCTGTTTTTT. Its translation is CASSYGRGNTGELFF.